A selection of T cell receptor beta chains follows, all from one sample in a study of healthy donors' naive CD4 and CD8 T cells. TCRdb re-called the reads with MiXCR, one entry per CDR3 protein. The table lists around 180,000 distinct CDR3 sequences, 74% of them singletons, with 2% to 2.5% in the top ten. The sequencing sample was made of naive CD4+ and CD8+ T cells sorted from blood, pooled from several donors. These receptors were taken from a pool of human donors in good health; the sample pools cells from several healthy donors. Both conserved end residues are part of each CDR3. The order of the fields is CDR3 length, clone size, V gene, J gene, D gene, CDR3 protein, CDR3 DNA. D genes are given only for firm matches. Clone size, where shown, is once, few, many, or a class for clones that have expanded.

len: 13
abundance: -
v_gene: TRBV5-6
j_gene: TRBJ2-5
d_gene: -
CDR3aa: CASSLNAEETQYF
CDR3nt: TGTGCCAGCAGCTTGAATGCCGAAGAGACCCAGTACTTC

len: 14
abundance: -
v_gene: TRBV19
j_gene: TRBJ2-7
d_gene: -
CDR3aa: CASSILNRAGEQYF
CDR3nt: TGTGCCAGTAGTATATTAAACAGGGCGGGAGAGCAGTACTTC

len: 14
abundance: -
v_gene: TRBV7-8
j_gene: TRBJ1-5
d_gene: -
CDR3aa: CASSLGISNQPQHF
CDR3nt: TGTGCCAGCAGCTTAGGGATTAGCAATCAGCCCCAGCATTTT

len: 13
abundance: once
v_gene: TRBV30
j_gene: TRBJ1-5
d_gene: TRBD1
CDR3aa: CAWADRNNQPQHF
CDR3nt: TGTGCCTGGGCGGACAGGAACAATCAGCCCCAGCATTTT

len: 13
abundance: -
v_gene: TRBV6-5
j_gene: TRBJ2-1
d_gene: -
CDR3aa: CASSYLAGTEQFF
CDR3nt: TGTGCCAGCAGTTATTTGGCGGGGACCGAGCAGTTCTTC

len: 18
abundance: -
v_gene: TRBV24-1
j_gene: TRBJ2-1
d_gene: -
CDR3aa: CATSDYPGLRGKYNEQFF
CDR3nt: TGTGCCACCAGTGATTACCCCGGACTCCGAGGCAAATACAATGAGCAGTTCTTC

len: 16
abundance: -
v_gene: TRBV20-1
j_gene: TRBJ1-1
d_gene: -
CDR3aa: CSALSYPGAEDTEAFF
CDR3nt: TGCAGTGCCCTATCCTATCCGGGGGCGGAGGACACTGAAGCTTTCTTT

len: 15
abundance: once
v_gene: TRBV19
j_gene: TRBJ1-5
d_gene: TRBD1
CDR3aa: CASSIRDRGIQPQHF
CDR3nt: TGTGCCAGTAGTATCCGGGACAGGGGAATTCAGCCCCAGCATTTT

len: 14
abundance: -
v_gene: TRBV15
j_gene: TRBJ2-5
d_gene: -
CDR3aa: CATSRDAAQETQYF
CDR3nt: TGTGCCACCAGCAGAGATGCTGCCCAAGAGACCCAGTACTTC

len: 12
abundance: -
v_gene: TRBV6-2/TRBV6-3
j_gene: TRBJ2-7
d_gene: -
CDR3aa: CASSDSSYEQYF
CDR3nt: TGTGCCAGCAGCGACAGCAGCTACGAGCAGTACTTC

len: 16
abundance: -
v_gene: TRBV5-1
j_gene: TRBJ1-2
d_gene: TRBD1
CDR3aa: CASSLAIRGLGYGYTF
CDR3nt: TGCGCCAGCAGCTTGGCAATAAGGGGGCTTGGCTATGGCTACACCTTC

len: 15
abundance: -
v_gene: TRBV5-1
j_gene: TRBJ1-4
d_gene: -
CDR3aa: CASSSPGLGGEKLFF
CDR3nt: TGCGCCAGCAGCTCCCCGGGATTAGGAGGTGAAAAACTGTTTTTT

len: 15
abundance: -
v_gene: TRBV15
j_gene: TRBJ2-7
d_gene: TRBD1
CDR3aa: CATSRVTGVPYEQYF
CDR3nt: TGTGCCACCAGCAGAGTGACAGGGGTTCCCTACGAGCAGTACTTC

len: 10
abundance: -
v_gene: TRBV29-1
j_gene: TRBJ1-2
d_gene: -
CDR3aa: CSTRDRGYTF
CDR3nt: TGCAGCACCCGGGACCGGGGCTACACCTTC

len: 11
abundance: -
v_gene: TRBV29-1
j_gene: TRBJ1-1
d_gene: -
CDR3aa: CSVVRSGQAFF
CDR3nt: TGCAGCGTTGTGAGGTCAGGGCAAGCCTTCTTT

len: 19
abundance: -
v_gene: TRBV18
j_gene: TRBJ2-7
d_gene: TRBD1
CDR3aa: CASSPLGGEGQGRSYEQYF
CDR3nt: TGTGCCAGCTCACCACTGGGGGGTGAAGGACAGGGAAGGTCCTACGAGCAGTACTTC

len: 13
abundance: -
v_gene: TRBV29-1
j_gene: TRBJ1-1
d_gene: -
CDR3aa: CSAAGPGALEAFF
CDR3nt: TGCAGCGCCGCGGGCCCAGGTGCACTTGAAGCTTTCTTT

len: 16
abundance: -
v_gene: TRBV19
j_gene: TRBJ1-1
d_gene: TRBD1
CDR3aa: CASSIGTGVSGAEAFF
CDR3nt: TGTGCCAGTAGTATAGGGACAGGGGTAAGCGGCGCTGAAGCTTTCTTT

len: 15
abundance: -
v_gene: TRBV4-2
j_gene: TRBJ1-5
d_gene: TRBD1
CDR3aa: CASSQDGTGVSPQHF
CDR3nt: TGTGCCAGCAGCCAAGATGGGACAGGGGTCTCACCCCAGCATTTT

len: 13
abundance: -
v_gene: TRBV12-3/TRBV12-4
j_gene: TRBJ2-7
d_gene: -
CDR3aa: CASSLRSGVAQYF
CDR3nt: TGTGCCAGCAGTTTACGGTCCGGGGTGGCGCAGTACTTC